This TCR beta chain was recovered during a study of blood T cells in healthy people across ages (dated by TCRdb to 2015 to 2017). General notes on the study: Template switching captured roughly one uniquely barcoded TCR beta cDNA molecule per two T cells in model experiments. The study measured age-related changes in TCR beta repertoire diversity using deep sequencing normalized with unique cDNA molecular identifiers. The donors were split into four age groups: young (average about 15 years), middle-aged (39), aged (62) and long-lived (approximately 80). To avoid experimental bias, donors of different ages were distributed randomly across sequencing lanes. The study analyzed two additional independent replicas of 1 million unique cDNA reads from the same blood draw for two donors, one aged 18 to 30 and one aged 80 or older. On the study overall, not on this receptor specifically: Conclusive comparison of naive and antigen-experienced compartments was prevented by the profiling of bulk unsorted PBMCs. Observed TCR beta diversity correlated strongly with the percentage of naive T cells measured by flow cytometry. Because donor CMV infection status was unknown, age-related changes in expanded clonotypes were potentially confounded. As age increased, observed TCR beta diversity per million T cells dropped in a roughly linear way, and a significant reduction was already evident by age about 40. Estimates of total diversity from one million sequenced T cells were regarded as lower bounds and underestimates. The long-lived group showed more naive CD4+ T cells, fewer expanded clones and increased TCR diversity than the aged group, suggesting age selection.

Only a few counts were recorded for this clonotype. Its antigen has not been determined. No base quality values were provided; no much bigger clone lies one nucleotide off. The receptor library was made with 5' RACE. Instrument used: Illumina HiSeq 2500. A second PCR of about 6 to 11 cycles was performed with a sample-barcoded 5' primer and a J-beta primer mix. A unique molecular identifier was introduced onto each TCR beta cDNA molecule by a template-switch 5' adaptor carrying 12 random nucleotides. Each sample yielded at least 2.5 million CDR3-containing paired-end reads. First-strand cDNA synthesis was performed from all RNA using the Mint cDNA synthesis kit, with priming by a TRBC-specific oligonucleotide. Following uracil-DNA glycosylase treatment, all cDNA underwent a first 18-cycle PCR with the universal primers M1SS and BC2_uni_R. The study's own analysis went as follows. For normalization, 1 million high-quality reads, each with a distinct molecular identifier, were randomly selected from each sample. Reads sharing molecular identifiers were discarded rather than binned into consensus sequences. CDR3 identification, clonotype clustering and error correction used MiTCR with a Q25 quality threshold and the strictest error-elimination algorithm. Lower-bound total TCR beta diversity was estimated with a nonparametric unseen species model using Euler transformation. The public reads were reprocessed in TCRdb via fastp at Q25 and MiXCR, keeping in-frame beta chains. When rows share a CDR3 protein, they turn into one entry using the most common DNA and genes. What appears here as the V and J calls and clone size reflects TCRdb's work, not the paper's. The sample table records about 720,000 distinct CDR3 sequences; over 20% of these occur just once. Jointly, the top ten make up roughly 22% of the sample.

V and J are truncated by 7 bases and 2 bases respectively, leaving an intervening sequence of 11 bases. Measured from the cysteine to the phenylalanine, the CDR3 is 13 residues long. Solely the CDR3 DNA is kept, with 39 bases framed from the first base. Systemically healthy Caucasian individuals from Russia, roughly 40 in total and aged roughly 6 to 90 years, were included as donors. Each donor gave approximately 10 milliliters of peripheral blood, collected into EDTA-treated Vacutainer tubes. Ficoll-Paque density-gradient centrifugation was used to isolate PBMCs, with at least 6 million per sample. Trizol reagent was used to extract total RNA from the PBMCs, yielding at least 6 micrograms per sample. For every donor, flow cytometry on a PBMC aliquot measured the percentage of naive CD45RAhigh/CD27high T cells.

Recombination linked TRBV12-3 or TRBV12-4 to TRBJ1-1; TRBD1 is possibly the D segment (6 matching bases). This receptor was taken from a man in his 70s in good health. Sequencing used blood. The DNA is as follows: TGTGCCAGCAATACAGGGTCTAACACTGAAGCTTTCTTT. It specifies CASNTGSNTEAFF.